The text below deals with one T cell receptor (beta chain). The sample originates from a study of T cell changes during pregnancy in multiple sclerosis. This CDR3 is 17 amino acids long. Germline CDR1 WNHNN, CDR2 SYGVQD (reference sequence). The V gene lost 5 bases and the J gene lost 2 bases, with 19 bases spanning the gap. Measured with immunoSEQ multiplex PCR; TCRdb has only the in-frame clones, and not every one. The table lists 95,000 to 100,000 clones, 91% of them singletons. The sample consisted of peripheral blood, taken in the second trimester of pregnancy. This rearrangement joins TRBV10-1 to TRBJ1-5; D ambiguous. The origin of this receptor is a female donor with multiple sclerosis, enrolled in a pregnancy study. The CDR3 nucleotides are TGCGCCAGCAGTAATACTGCCCGGGAGAGGGGCAATCAGCCCCAGCATTTT. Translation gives CASSNTARERGNQPQHF.